This TCR beta chain was identified during a study of long-term antiretroviral therapy in people with HIV. Runs used v3.0 of the immunoSEQ assay and were done at survey level. The target of sequencing was 40,000-50,000 T-cell genomes per sample. Using immunoSEQ multiplex PCR, the repertoire was profiled, and TCRdb retains in-frame clones only, with some absent. The table shows under 10,000 clones, with 84% occurring only once. No donor had fewer than one pre-ART PBMC sample or fewer than two post-ART PBMC samples. There are 14 residues in the CDR3. V gave up 0 bases and J gave up 4 bases; unmatched junction bases: 2. Germline CDR1 SGHTA, CDR2 FQGNSA.

The receptor comes from a man under 40 with HIV. The specimen comprised unsorted PBMCs, sampled 0.3 years before starting antiretroviral therapy. This rearrangement joins TRBV7-2 to TRBJ2-5, with TRBD2 matching over 7 bases. CDR3 sequence: CASSLAGGPETQYF. CDR3 sequence (DNA): TGTGCCAGCAGCTTAGCGGGAGGGCCAGAGACCCAGTACTTC. The full variable domain, rest sourced from reference TRBV7-2 and TRBJ2-5, is GAGVSQSPSNKVTEKGKDVELRCDPISGHTALYWYRQSLGQGLEFLIYFQGNSAPDKSGLPSDRFSAERTGGSVSTLTIQRTQQEDSAVYLCASSLAGGPETQYFGPGTRLLVL.